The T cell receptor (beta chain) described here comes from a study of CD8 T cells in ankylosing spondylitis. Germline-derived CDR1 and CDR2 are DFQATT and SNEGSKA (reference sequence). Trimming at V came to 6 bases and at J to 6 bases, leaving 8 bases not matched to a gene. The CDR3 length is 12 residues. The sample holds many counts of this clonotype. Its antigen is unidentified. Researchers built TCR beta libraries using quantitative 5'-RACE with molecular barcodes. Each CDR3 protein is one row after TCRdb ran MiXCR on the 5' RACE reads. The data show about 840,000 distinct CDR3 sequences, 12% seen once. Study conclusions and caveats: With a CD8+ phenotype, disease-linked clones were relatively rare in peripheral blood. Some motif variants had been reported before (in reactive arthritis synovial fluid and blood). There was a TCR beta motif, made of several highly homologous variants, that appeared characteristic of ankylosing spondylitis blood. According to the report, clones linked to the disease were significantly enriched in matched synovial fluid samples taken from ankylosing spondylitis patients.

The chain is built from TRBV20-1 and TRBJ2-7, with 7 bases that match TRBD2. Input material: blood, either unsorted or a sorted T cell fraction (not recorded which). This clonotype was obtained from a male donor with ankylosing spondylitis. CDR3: CSAPGPSGEQYF. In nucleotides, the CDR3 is TGCAGTGCCCCAGGGCCTAGCGGCGAGCAGTACTTC.